This TCR beta chain was profiled in a study of T-cell memory formation after mild COVID-19 (dated by TCRdb to about 2021). With respect to the entire study: TCR sequence clusters from the two donors were largely donor specific. In two donors, T-cell clones that expanded and contracted after mild COVID-19 were followed by sequencing TCRalpha and TCRbeta repertoires longitudinally. Two young, previously healthy adult volunteers, one female and one male, were included in the cohort.

On the study overall, not on this receptor specifically: From day 15 to 85, contracting clones showed balanced CD4/CD8 phenotypes, whereas a second wave of clones that expanded from day 15 to 37 leaned towards CD4+. Only two mild cases were covered in the study, and larger cohorts including severe cases with pre-infection samples were considered necessary. Some responding clones were found in pre-infection memory, which suggests that pre-existing cross-reactive memory T cells took part in the SARS-CoV-2 response. The second-wave clones that peaked on day 37 were not confirmed to be SARS-CoV-2 specific. Contracting CD4+ clones appeared mostly in the CM and EM memory subsets, whereas CD8+ clones were enriched in EMRA.

Ficoll-Paque density gradient centrifugation was used to isolate PBMCs. Sequencing was carried out with an Illumina NovaSeq 6000. TCRalpha and TCRbeta cDNA libraries were built by 5'RACE with constant-segment primers, adding sample barcodes and unique molecular identifiers. Trizol reagent was used to extract RNA from every sample. Libraries were amplified in two PCR steps, with a second sample barcode and Illumina TruSeq adapters added in the second step. Sequencing of the libraries was done on an Illumina NovaSeq, producing 2 x 150 bp paired-end reads. As for how the authors treated the data: Reads were demultiplexed and collapsed into UMI-guided consensus sequences with migec v1.2.7. With mixcr v2.1.11, UMI consensuses were aligned to TRA and TRB V and J templates and assembled into clonotypes. A clonotype was counted as expanded or contracted only when both edgeR and NoisET called the clonotype significant, with the noise models trained on biological replicates. For edgeR calls, a false discovery rate-adjusted p below 0.01 and a log2 fold-change threshold of 1 were applied. As an exploratory analysis of dynamics, PCA with hierarchical clustering was applied to max-normalized trajectories of the 1000 most abundant clonotypes. Each responding clone was given a CD4 or CD8 phenotype based on the CD4+ and CD8+ repertoires, which had been sequenced separately. In TCRdb, the public reads were trimmed at Q25 with fastp and aligned with MiXCR, with productive beta chains retained. Each record represents a unique CDR3 protein, reported with the most common genes and DNA among its rows. In this record, the V and J calls reflect TCRdb's handling and not the investigators' own analysis. For this sample the table gives about 620,000 distinct CDR3 sequences, of which around 17% were detected only once. The biggest ten clones account for 12% of the sample.

With respect to this clonotype: Its antigen remains undetermined. No qualities accompany the bases; no much larger clone lies one base away.

The CDR3 goes from the cysteine to the phenylalanine over 15 residues. The only DNA kept is the CDR3, 45 bases in frame from the first base. Relative to germline, V is 0 bases shorter and J is 3 bases shorter, with 12 bases between their ends. CDR1 and CDR2, per the germline V gene, are SGHDT and YYEEEE. Sequenced material: PBMCs or a T cell subset sorted from them (not recorded which). This sequence uses TRBV5-6 and TRBJ1-2; no confident D gene assignment can be made. This TCR was recovered from an adult woman who had mild COVID-19 (a few samples of this study predate the infection). The sample titles of this study are shuffled in the database, so cell type and time point are left out; the donor was told from shared clones. In nucleotides, the sequence is TGTGCCAGCAGCTTGGCAGACCGGGGATACTATGGCTACACCTTC. Its protein product is CASSLADRGYYGYTF.